This T cell receptor beta chain was sequenced in a study of cytomegalovirus exposure and HLA in healthy donors. Study-level points and caveats: Excluded were some V segments that proved indistinguishable, including TRBV6-2 and TRBV6-3. Researchers reported in a later analysis that a missense DCLRE1C variant was tied to TCR beta V- and J-gene trimming.

About this clone: The antigen remains undetermined.

The PCR contained 60 Vbeta and 13 Jbeta primers. Profiling relied on immunoSEQ multiplex PCR, and the TCRdb table lists in-frame clones only, not all of them. The table lists roughly 34,000 clones. CDR1 MNHEY and CDR2 SMNVEV come from the germline V gene (reference sequence). V lost 6 bases and J lost 0; bases outside the gene matches: 15. This CDR3 comprises 18 residues. This clonotype originated in a man aged 35 to 55 in good health and CMV-seronegative. V usage is TRBV27 and J usage is TRBJ1-1; TRBD1 agrees at 8 bases. The sample taken for sequencing was PBMCs. CDR3 sequence (DNA): TGTGCCAGCAGCCCTTCCGTGAGGACAGGGACCCTGAACACTGAAGCTTTCTTT. The encoded protein is CASSPSVRTGTLNTEAFF.